The text below deals with one TCR beta chain. This CDR3 is 11 amino acids long. Germline CDR1 is DFQATT and CDR2 is SNEGSKA (reference sequence). Trimming stripped 3 bases from V and 5 bases from J, with 8 bases between. The sample comes from a study of T cell responses to AZD1222 COVID-19 vaccine. The table came from immunoSEQ multiplex PCR; TCRdb's copy has only in-frame clones and leaves some out. The repertoire has approximately 200,000 clones, around 87% of them found once; the top ten carry around 2.5%. The sequencing used peripheral blood, collected on day 0 of MenACWY control vaccination. The chain employs TRBV20-1 and TRBJ2-7; D unresolved. This TCR derives from an adult in good health. The chain's CDR3 is CSARYSHEQYF. In DNA, the CDR3 is TGCAGTGCTAGGTACTCTCACGAGCAGTACTTC.